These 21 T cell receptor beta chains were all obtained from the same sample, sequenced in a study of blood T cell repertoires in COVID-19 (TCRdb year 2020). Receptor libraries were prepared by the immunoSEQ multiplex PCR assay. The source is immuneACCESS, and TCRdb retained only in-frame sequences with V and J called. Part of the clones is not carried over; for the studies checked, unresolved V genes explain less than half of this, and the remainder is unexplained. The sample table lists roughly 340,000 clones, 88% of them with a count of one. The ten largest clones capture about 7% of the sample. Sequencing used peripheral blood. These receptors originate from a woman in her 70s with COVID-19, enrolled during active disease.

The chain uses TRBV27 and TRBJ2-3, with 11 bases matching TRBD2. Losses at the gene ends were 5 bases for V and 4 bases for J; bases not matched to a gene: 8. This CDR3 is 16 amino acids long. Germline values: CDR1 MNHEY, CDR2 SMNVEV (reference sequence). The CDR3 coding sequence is TGTGCCAGCAGTACCTTAGCGGGGGGGCCGTCAGATACGCAGTATTTT. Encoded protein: CASSTLAGGPSDTQYF.

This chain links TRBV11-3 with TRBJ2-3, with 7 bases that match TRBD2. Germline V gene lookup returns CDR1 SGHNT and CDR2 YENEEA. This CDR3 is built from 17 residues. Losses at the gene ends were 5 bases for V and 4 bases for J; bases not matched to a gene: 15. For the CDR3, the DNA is TGTGCCAGCAGCCCCGACGGGTCTGCCCGGGGGGCAGATACGCAGTATTTT. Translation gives CASSPDGSARGADTQYF.

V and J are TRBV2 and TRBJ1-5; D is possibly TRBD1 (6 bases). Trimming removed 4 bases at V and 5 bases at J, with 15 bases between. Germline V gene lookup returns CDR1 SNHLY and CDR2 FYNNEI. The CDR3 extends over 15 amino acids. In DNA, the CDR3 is TGTGCCAGCAGTGGGGTGACAGGTTTCGATCAGCCCCAGCATTTT. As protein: CASSGVTGFDQPQHF.

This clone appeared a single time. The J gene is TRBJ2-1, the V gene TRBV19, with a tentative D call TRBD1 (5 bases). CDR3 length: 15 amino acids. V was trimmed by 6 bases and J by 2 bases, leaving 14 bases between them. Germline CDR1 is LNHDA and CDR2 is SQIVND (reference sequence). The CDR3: CASRETGFTYNEQFF. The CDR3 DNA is TGTGCCAGTAGGGAAACAGGATTCACCTACAATGAGCAGTTCTTC.

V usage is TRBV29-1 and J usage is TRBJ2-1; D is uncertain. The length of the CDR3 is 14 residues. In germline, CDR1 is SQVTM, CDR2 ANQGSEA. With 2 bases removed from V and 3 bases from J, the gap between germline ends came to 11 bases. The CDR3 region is CSVENMGIYNEQFF. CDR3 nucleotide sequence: TGCAGCGTTGAAAATATGGGCATCTACAATGAGCAGTTCTTC.

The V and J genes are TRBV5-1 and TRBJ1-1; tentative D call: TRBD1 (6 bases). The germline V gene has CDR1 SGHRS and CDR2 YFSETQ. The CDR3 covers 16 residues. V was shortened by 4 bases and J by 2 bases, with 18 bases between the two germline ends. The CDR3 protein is CASSPYTGYANTEAFF. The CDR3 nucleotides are TGCGCCAGCAGCCCCTATACAGGGTACGCCAACACTGAAGCTTTCTTT.

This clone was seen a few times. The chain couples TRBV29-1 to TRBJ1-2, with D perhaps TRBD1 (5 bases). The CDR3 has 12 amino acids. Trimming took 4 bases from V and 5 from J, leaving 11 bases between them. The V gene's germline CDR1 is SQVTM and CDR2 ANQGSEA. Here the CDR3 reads CSVVVGGYGYTF. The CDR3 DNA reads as TGCAGCGTTGTTGTCGGGGGTTATGGCTACACCTTC. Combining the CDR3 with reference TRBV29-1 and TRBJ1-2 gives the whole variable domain SAVISQKPSRDICQRGTSLTIQCQVDSQVTMMFWYRQQPGQSLTLIATANQGSEATYESGFVIDKFPISRPNLTFSTLTVSNMSPEDSSIYLCSVVVGGYGYTFGSGTRLTVV.

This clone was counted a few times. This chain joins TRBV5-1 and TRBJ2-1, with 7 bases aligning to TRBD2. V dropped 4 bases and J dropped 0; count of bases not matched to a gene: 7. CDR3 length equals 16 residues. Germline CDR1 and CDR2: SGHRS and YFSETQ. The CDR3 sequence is CASSRSGEGSYNEQFF. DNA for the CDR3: TGCGCCAGCAGCAGAAGCGGGGAAGGCTCCTACAATGAGCAGTTCTTC.

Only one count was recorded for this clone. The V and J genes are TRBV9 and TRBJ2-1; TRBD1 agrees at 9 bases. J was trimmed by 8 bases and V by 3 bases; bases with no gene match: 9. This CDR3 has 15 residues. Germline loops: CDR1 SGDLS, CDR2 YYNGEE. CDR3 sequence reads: CASSAGQGQRDEQFF. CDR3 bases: TGTGCCAGCAGCGCAGGACAGGGGCAAAGGGATGAGCAGTTCTTC.

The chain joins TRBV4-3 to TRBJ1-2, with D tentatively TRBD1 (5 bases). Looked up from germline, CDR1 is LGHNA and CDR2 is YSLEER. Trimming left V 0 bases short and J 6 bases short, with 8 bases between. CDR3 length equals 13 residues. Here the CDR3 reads CASSQDRANGYTF. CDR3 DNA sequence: TGCGCCAGCAGCCAAGACAGGGCGAATGGCTACACCTTC.

The CDR3: CASTRGPGPEAFF. The CDR3 region has the DNA TGTGCCAGTACCCGGGGTCCGGGCCCTGAAGCTTTCTTT. The gene calls are TRBV19 and TRBJ1-1, with D uncertain. This CDR3 contains 13 residues. Germline V CDR1 and CDR2: LNHDA, SQIVND (reference sequence). V shed 7 bases and J shed 6 bases, with 15 bases lying between them.

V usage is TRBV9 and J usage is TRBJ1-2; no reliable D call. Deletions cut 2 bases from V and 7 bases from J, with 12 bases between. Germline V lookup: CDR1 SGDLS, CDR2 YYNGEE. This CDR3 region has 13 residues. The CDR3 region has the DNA TGTGCCAGCAGCGTGAGGAATGTCGGTGGCTACACCTTC. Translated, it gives CASSVRNVGGYTF. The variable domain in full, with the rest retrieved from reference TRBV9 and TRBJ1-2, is DSGVTQTPKHLITATGQRVTLRCSPRSGDLSVYWYQQSLDQGLQFLIQYYNGEERAKGNILERFSAQQFPDLHSELNLSSLELGDSALYFCASSVRNVGGYTFGSGTRLTVV.

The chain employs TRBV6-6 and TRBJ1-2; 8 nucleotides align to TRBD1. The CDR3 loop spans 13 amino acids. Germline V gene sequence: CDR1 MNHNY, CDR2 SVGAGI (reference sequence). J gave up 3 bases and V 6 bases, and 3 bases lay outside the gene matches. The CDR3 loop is CASSPTGDYGYTF. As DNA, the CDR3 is TGTGCCAGCAGCCCGACAGGGGACTATGGCTACACCTTC.

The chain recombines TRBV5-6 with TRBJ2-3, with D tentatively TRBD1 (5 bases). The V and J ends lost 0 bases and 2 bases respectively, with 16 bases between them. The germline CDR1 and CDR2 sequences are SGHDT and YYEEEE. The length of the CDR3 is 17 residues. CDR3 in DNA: TGTGCCAGCAGCTTGGAAGGCAAACTCAGGGCCACAGATACGCAGTATTTT. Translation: CASSLEGKLRATDTQYF.

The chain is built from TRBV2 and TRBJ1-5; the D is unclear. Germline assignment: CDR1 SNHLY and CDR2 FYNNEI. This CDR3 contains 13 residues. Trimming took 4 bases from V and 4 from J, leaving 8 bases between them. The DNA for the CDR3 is TGTGCCAGCAGTGCCCAGGTTAATCAGCCCCAGCATTTT. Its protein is CASSAQVNQPQHF.

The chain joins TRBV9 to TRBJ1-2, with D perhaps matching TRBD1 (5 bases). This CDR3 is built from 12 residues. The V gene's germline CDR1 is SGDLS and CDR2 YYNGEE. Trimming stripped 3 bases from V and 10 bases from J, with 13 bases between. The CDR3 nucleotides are TGTGCCAGCAGCGCCGACAGTTCATTCTACACCTTC. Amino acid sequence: CASSADSSFYTF.

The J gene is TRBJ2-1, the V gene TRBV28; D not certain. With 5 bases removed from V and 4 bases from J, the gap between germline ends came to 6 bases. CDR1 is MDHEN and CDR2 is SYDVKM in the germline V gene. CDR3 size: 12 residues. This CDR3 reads CASSTTYNEQFF. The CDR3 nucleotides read TGTGCCAGCAGTACGACTTACAATGAGCAGTTCTTC.

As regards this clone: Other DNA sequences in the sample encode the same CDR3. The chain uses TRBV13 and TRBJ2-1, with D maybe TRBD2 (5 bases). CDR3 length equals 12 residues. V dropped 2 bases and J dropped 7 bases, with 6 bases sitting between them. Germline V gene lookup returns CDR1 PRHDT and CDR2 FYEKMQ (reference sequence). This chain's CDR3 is CASSLTGNEQFF. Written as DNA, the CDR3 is TGTGCCAGCAGCTTAACGGGGAATGAGCAGTTCTTC.

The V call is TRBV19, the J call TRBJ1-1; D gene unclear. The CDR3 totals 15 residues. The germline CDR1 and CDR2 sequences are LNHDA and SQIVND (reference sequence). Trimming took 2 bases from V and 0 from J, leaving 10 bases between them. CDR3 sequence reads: CASSILVPVNTEAFF. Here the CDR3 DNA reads TGTGCCAGTAGTATACTGGTCCCGGTGAACACTGAAGCTTTCTTT. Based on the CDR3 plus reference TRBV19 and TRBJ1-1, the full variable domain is DGGITQSPKYLFRKEGQNVTLSCEQNLNHDAMYWYRQDPGQGLRLIYYSQIVNDFQKGDIAEGYSVSREKKESFPLTVTSAQKNPTAFYLCASSILVPVNTEAFFGQGTRLTVV.

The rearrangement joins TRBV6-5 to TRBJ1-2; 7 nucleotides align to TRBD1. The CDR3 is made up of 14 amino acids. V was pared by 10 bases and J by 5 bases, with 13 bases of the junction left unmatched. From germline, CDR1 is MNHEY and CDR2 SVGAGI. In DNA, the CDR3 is TGTGCCACAGCCCAGGGGGTATCGGGGTATGGCTACACCTTC. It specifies CATAQGVSGYGYTF.

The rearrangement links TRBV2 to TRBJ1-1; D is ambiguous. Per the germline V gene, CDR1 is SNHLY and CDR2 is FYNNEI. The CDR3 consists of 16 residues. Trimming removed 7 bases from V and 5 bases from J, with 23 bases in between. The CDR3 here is CASTVSMNSAGTEAFF. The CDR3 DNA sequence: TGTGCCAGCACCGTTAGCATGAACAGCGCGGGGACTGAAGCTTTCTTT.